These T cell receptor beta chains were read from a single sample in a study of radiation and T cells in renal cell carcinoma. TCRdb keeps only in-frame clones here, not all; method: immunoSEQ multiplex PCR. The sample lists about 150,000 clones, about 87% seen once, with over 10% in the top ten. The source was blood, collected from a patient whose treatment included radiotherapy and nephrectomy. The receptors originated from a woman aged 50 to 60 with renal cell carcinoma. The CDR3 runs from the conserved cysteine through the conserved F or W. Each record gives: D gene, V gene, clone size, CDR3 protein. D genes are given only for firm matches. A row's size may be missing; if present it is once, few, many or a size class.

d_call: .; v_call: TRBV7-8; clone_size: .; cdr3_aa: CASSSTTSKTNYGYTF
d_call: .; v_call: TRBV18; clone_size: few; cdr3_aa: CASSPPSTLLNYGYTF
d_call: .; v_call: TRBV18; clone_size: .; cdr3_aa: CASSPRTENTEAFF
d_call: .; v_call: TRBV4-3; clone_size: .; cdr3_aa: CASSQDREAAIGYTF
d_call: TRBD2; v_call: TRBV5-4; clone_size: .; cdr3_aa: CASRTRSGETYEQYF
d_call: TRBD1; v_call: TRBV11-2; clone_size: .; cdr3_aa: CASSLSSGQGDPYEQYF
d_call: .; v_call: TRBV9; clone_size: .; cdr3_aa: CASSVGGVTEKLFF
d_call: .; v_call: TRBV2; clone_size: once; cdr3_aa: CASSDRDLATNEKLFF
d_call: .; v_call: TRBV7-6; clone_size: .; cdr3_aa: CASSHVPTTGELFF
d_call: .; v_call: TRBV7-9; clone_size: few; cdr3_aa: CASSLFGQPQHF
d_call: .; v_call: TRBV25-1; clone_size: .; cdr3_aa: CASSDSRTPSYNEQFF
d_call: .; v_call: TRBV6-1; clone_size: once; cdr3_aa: CASTGVGSGNTIYF
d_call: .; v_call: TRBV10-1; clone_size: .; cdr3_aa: CASSEAFGVYTEAFF
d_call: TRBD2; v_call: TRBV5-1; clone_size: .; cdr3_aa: CASSPLGGTSWREEQFF
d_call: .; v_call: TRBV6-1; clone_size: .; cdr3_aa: CASSTVASPTDTQYF
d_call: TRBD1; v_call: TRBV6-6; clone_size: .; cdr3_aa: CASSYAGTGTDTQYF
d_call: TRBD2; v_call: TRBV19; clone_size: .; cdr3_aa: CASSLSAGGLYTQYF
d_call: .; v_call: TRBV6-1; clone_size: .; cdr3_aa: CASSHGTKAYEQYF
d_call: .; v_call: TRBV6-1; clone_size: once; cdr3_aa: CASILGGTANYGYTF
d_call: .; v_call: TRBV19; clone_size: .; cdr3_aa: CASSIIGNSPLHF
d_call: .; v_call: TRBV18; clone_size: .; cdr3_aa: CASSVGDEQFF
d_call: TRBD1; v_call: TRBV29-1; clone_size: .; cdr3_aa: CSVEGDDRGTDTQYF
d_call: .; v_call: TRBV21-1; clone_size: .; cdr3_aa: CASKDRLQYF
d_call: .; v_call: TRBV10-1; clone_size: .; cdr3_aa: CASRWVHFSGNTIYF
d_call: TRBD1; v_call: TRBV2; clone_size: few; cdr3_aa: CASSYRTGTGEQYF
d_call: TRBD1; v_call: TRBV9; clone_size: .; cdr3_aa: CASSGGQGDTEAFF
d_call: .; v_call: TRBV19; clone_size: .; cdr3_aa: CASSQSNSPLHF
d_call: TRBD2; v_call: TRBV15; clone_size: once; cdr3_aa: CATSRDRSGGANNEQFF
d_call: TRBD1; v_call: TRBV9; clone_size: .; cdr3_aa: CASSVEGGAGGLYGYTF
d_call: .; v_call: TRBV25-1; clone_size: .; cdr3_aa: CASGTATDTQYF
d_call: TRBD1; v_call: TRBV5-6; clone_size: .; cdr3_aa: CASSRPGTGSEAFF
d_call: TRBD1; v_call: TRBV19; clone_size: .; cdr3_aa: CASSRNRGTEAFF
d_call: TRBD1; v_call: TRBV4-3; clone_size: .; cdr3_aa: CASSQDRGQLRGTPLHF
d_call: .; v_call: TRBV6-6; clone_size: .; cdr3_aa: CASSRELNSPLHF
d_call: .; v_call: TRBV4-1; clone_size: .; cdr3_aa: CASSLSLGSSSYNEQFF
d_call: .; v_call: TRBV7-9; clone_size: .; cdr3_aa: CASSLPRGPQGDTQYF
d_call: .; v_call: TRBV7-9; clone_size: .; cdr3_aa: CASQPGSSYEQYF
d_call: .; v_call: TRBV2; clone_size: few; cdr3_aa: CASSGGGNEKLFF
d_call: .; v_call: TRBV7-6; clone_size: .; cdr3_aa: CASSLLVGGSYNEQFF
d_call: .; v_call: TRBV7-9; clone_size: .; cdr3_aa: CASSLGGSGSYNEQFF
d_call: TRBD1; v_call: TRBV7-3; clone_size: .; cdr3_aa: CASSSGQGGTDTQYF
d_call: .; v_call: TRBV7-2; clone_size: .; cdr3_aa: CASSLPMNTEAFF
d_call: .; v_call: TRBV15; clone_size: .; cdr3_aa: CATSPGGDPTNEKLFF
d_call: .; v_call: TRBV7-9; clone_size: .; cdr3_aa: CASSLARSTGELFF
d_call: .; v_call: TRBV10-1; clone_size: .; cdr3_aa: CASNLPGGNTIYF
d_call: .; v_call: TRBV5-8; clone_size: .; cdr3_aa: CASSFDNYGYTF
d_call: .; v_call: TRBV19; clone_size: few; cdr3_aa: CASSTGDTGNTIYF
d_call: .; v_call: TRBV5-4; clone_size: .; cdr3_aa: CASSLEQLYTEAFF